These 31 T cell receptor beta chains were all obtained from the same sample, sequenced in a study of blood T cell repertoires in COVID-19 (dated by TCRdb to 2018 to 2020). The protocol used for the library was the immunoSEQ multiplex PCR assay. The immuneACCESS repertoire file appears here via TCRdb, limited to in-frame rearrangements. These files lack a portion of the clones; in checked studies, under half of the deficit traces to unresolved V genes, and the cause of the others is not known. The sample data list under 250,000 clones, and approximately 88% of these were observed just once. The top ten hold around 6% of the sample. The sequenced sample consisted of peripheral blood. These receptors were taken from a man aged 55-75 years who had recovered from COVID-19.

The chain has TRBV18 and TRBJ1-2; D gene unclear. The CDR3 runs 13 residues. Germline V lookup: CDR1 KGHSH, CDR2 LQKENI. The V and J ends lost 6 bases and 0 bases respectively, with 8 bases between them. For the CDR3, the DNA is TGTGCCAGCTCGGGCCAAGCTAACTATGGCTACACCTTC. As protein: CASSGQANYGYTF.

V and J are TRBV3-1 (or the pseudogene TRBV3-2) and TRBJ2-5, with 7 positions matching TRBD2. The CDR3 sequence is 17 residues long. The germline V gene has CDR1 LGHDT and CDR2 YNNKEL (reference sequence). The ends lost 1 base at V and 5 bases at J; junction bases unmatched: 13. DNA of the CDR3: TGTGCCAGCAGCCAAGCCCGGGGGGTGACCGGCTGGGAGACCCAGTACTTC. Encoded protein: CASSQARGVTGWETQYF.

The chain links TRBV7-2 to TRBJ2-7; tentative D call: TRBD2 (5 bases). There are 15 residues in the CDR3. Germline V CDR1 and CDR2: SGHTA, FQGNSA. The V gene lost 0 bases and the J gene lost 4 bases, with 13 bases spanning the gap. The CDR3 DNA reads as TGTGCCAGCAGCTTAGCAGGAGCGGACTGGTACGAGCAGTACTTC. Amino acid sequence: CASSLAGADWYEQYF.

The sample holds one count of this clone. This chain connects TRBV7-2 to TRBJ2-7; 7 bases match TRBD2. The CDR3 consists of 12 residues. The J segment lost 7 bases and the V segment lost 5 bases, leaving 5 bases of the junction unmatched. Germline lookup yields CDR1 SGHTA and CDR2 FQGNSA. The CDR3 coding sequence is TGTGCCAGCAGCGCGCGGGAGAGGGAGCAGTACTTC. This encodes CASSAREREQYF.

This chain joins TRBV7-9 and TRBJ1-2; perhaps TRBD1 as D (6 bases). Trimming shortened V by 5 bases and J by 7 bases, and 23 bases separated the two germline ends. The CDR3 is made up of 16 amino acids. The germline gives CDR1 SEHNR, CDR2 FQNEAQ (reference sequence). The CDR3 DNA is TGTGCCAGCAGCCCACAGTCATCGACAGGTGGCACTGGCTACACCTTC. This encodes CASSPQSSTGGTGYTF.

The chain combines TRBV7-2 with TRBJ2-1; no clear D. Trimming took off 2 bases at V and 9 bases at J, with 5 bases between the two ends. Germline CDR1 and CDR2: SGHTA and FQGNSA. The CDR3 runs to 11 residues. The CDR3 is CASSLNFEQFF. CDR3 nucleotides: TGTGCCAGCAGCTTAAACTTTGAGCAGTTCTTC.

The CDR3 is CAGRQGESYGYTF. CDR3 bases: TGTGCCGGAAGACAGGGAGAGAGCTATGGCTACACCTTC. This chain connects TRBV30 to TRBJ1-2, with TRBD1 identical over 7 bases. Germline CDR1 is GTSNPN and CDR2 is SVGIG (reference sequence). CDR3 size: 13 residues. After removal of 8 bases from V and 4 bases from J, the junction contained 10 bases not matched to a gene.

The rearrangement joins TRBV19 to TRBJ2-5; 8 nucleotides align to TRBD1. This CDR3 has 15 amino acids. Germline V lookup: CDR1 LNHDA, CDR2 SQIVND (reference sequence). Losses at the gene ends were 1 base for V and 3 bases for J; bases not matched to a gene: 4. The chain's CDR3 is CASSIGAGGEETQYF. CDR3 bases: TGTGCCAGTAGTATAGGGGCAGGGGGCGAAGAGACCCAGTACTTC.

This clone has just a few counts. The CDR3 reads CASSPWTGDQPQHF. CDR3 in DNA: TGTGCCAGCAGCCCCTGGACAGGGGATCAGCCCCAGCATTTT. This sequence joins TRBV3-1 (or the pseudogene TRBV3-2) and TRBJ1-5; 9 bases fit TRBD1. The CDR3 has 14 residues. Trimming cost V 4 bases and J 5 bases; bases outside gene matches: 3. CDR1 is LGHDT and CDR2 is YNNKEL in the germline V gene (reference sequence).

With respect to this clone: The same CDR3 also results from other DNA sequences found in this sample. This chain connects TRBV19 to TRBJ1-5, with D maybe TRBD1 (6 bases). CDR1 is LNHDA and CDR2 is SQIVND in the germline V gene (reference sequence). This CDR3 is 15 amino acids long. Trimming pared 0 bases from V and 1 base from J, leaving 7 bases between. The DNA for the CDR3 is TGTGCCAGTAGTATAGACAGGGGAAGCAATCAGCCCCAGCATTTT. It is translated as CASSIDRGSNQPQHF.

This clone was picked up a small number of times. V usage is TRBV5-6 and J usage is TRBJ1-1; TRBD1 might be the D (6 bases). This CDR3 is built from 14 residues. Germline loops: CDR1 SGHDT, CDR2 YYEEEE. Trimming shortened V by 1 base and J by 5 bases, and 12 bases separated the two germline ends. The CDR3 region is CASSLSRGPTEAFF. The DNA for the CDR3 is TGTGCCAGCAGCTTGAGCAGGGGCCCGACTGAAGCTTTCTTT.

The chain employs TRBV7-9 and TRBJ1-3; 10 bases agree with TRBD1. Germline V gene lookup returns CDR1 SEHNR and CDR2 FQNEAQ (reference sequence). The trim removed 4 bases at V and 3 bases at J, leaving 3 bases unmatched. The CDR3 is made up of 15 amino acids. CDR3 protein: CASSSGQGVGNTIYF. The CDR3 region has the DNA TGTGCCAGCAGCTCCGGACAGGGGGTTGGAAACACCATATATTTT.

This clone was detected once. This chain connects TRBV24-1 to TRBJ2-3; D gene ambiguous. The ends were cut back, 10 bases at V and 6 bases at J, with 10 bases in the middle. Per germline, CDR1 KGHDR and CDR2 SFDVKD. The CDR3 consists of 11 residues. The CDR3 bases are TGTGCCACAGGCGTCGGGGATACGCAGTATTTT. Amino acids: CATGVGDTQYF.

In DNA, the CDR3 is TGTGCCAGTAGTATCCCTCCTACGAACAGGCGGGAGGGAACTAATGAAAAACTGTTTTTT. This codes for CASSIPPTNRREGTNEKLFF. The genes are TRBV19 and TRBJ1-4, with a weak D call TRBD1 (5 bases). Looked up from germline, CDR1 is LNHDA and CDR2 is SQIVND (reference sequence). The CDR3 has 20 amino acids. The ends were cut back, 3 bases at V and 1 base at J, with 24 bases in the middle. The whole variable domain, filled in from reference TRBV19 and TRBJ1-4, reads DGGITQSPKYLFRKEGQNVTLSCEQNLNHDAMYWYRQDPGQGLRLIYYSQIVNDFQKGDIAEGYSVSREKKESFPLTVTSAQKNPTAFYLCASSIPPTNRREGTNEKLFFGSGTQLSVL.

The J gene is TRBJ1-1, the V gene TRBV25-1; weak D call: TRBD1 (6 bases). V dropped 3 bases and J dropped 1 base, with 12 bases sitting between them. From germline, CDR1 is MGHDK and CDR2 SYGVNS. The CDR3 covers 15 residues. CDR3: CASSEARGQNTEAFF. CDR3 sequence (DNA): TGTGCCAGCAGTGAGGCCAGGGGACAGAACACTGAAGCTTTCTTT.

The chain couples TRBV5-1 to TRBJ2-2; 11 bases fit TRBD2. Trimming cost V 3 bases and J 0 bases; bases outside gene matches: 7. Germline lookup yields CDR1 SGHRS and CDR2 YFSETQ. This CDR3 has 18 residues. The chain's CDR3 is CASSSLKGLAANTGELFF. DNA for the CDR3: TGCGCCAGCAGCTCCCTGAAGGGACTAGCGGCGAACACCGGGGAGCTGTTTTTT.

A single count supports this clone. The V call is TRBV30, the J call TRBJ1-3; tentative D call: TRBD1 (6 bases). The CDR3 contains 14 residues. Per germline, CDR1 GTSNPN and CDR2 SVGIG (reference sequence). With 4 bases removed from V and 5 bases from J, the gap between germline ends came to 15 bases. For the CDR3, the DNA is TGTGCCTGGACGAGACAGGCTTTGAGAAACACCATATATTTT. Translated: CAWTRQALRNTIYF.

This chain connects TRBV6-4 to TRBJ2-3, with 10 bases that match TRBD2. Unmatched junction bases numbered 9, after V lost 6 bases and J lost 6 bases. This CDR3 spans 15 amino acids. Germline V gene data show CDR1 as MRHNA and CDR2 as SNTAGT. CDR3 sequence (DNA): TGTGCCAGCAGCCTCGAAGCGGGAGGGCTGGATACGCAGTATTTT. This encodes CASSLEAGGLDTQYF.

The chain couples TRBV5-1 to TRBJ2-2; D is possibly TRBD2 (7 bases). Germline-derived CDR1 and CDR2 are SGHRS and YFSETQ. V was cut by 0 bases and J by 7 bases, with 19 bases left in between. CDR3 length: 17 amino acids. As DNA, the CDR3 is TGCGCCAGCAGCTTGGTGGCGGGGGCCCCATTGGGCGGGGAGCTGTTTTTT. It codes for CASSLVAGAPLGGELFF.

This clone turned up a few times. V gene TRBV20-1 combines with J gene TRBJ2-7; D is ambiguous. The CDR3 is made up of 11 amino acids. Trimming left V 3 bases short and J 3 bases short, with 6 bases between. Germline lookup yields CDR1 DFQATT and CDR2 SNEGSKA (reference sequence). This CDR3 reads CSARLSYEQYF. The DNA of the CDR3 is TGCAGTGCTAGGCTCAGCTACGAGCAGTACTTC.

The chain recombines TRBV3-1 (or the pseudogene TRBV3-2) with TRBJ2-7; TRBD1 is a possible D gene (5 bases). The CDR3 extends over 16 amino acids. V shed 1 base and J shed 6 bases, with 19 bases lying between them. The germline V gene encodes CDR1 LGHDT and CDR2 YNNKEL (reference sequence). CDR3 residues: CASSQVEGAFYFEQYF. The CDR3 DNA follows: TGTGCCAGCAGCCAAGTAGAAGGGGCGTTTTATTTCGAGCAGTACTTC.

The rearrangement links TRBV12-3 or TRBV12-4 to TRBJ1-2; 7 bases match TRBD1. The V gene end was trimmed by 6 bases and the J gene end by 8 bases; junction bases not matched to a gene: 9. The CDR3 is made up of 13 amino acids. The CDR3 loop is CASRSTGFRGYTF. The CDR3, as DNA: TGTGCCAGCAGATCGACAGGGTTCAGGGGCTACACCTTC.

This clone occurred once. The chain employs TRBV3-1 (or the pseudogene TRBV3-2) and TRBJ2-7; 9 bases fit TRBD1. The CDR3 contains 14 residues. The germline V gene has CDR1 LGHDT and CDR2 YNNKEL (reference sequence). Trimming at V came to 5 bases and at J to 6 bases, leaving 8 bases not matched to a gene. CDR3: CASSEGTGFGEQYF. CDR3 in DNA: TGTGCCAGCAGCGAAGGGACAGGGTTTGGCGAGCAGTACTTC.

The V and J genes are TRBV12-3 or TRBV12-4 and TRBJ1-2; TRBD1 agrees at 9 bases. The V gene end was trimmed by 3 bases and the J gene end by 6 bases; junction bases not matched to a gene: 2. The CDR3 covers 13 residues. The CDR3 spells CASSFGQGNGYTF. CDR3 coding DNA: TGTGCCAGCAGTTTTGGACAGGGGAATGGCTACACCTTC.

The rearrangement joins TRBV20-1 to TRBJ1-4; D ambiguous. Trimming left V 3 bases short and J 0 bases short, with 8 bases between. Per the germline V gene, CDR1 is DFQATT and CDR2 is SNEGSKA (reference sequence). The length of the CDR3 is 14 residues. The CDR3 protein is CSASQLATNEKLFF. Here the CDR3 DNA reads TGCAGTGCTAGTCAACTCGCAACTAATGAAAAACTGTTTTTT.

The chain carries TRBV10-3 and TRBJ2-7, with a possible D match to TRBD1 (6 bases). Trimming cost V 4 bases and J 6 bases, with 13 bases left between them. CDR3 length: 13 amino acids. From germline, CDR1 is ENHRY and CDR2 SYGVKD. For the CDR3, the DNA is TGTGCCATCAGTGCCTCGGACAGCCGCGAGCAGTACTTC. It is translated as CAISASDSREQYF.

V is TRBV25-1 and J is TRBJ1-4; D is possibly TRBD1 (5 bases). The V end lost 2 bases, the J end lost 10 bases, and 14 bases lay between the germline ends. The CDR3 runs to 14 residues. Germline assignment: CDR1 MGHDK and CDR2 SYGVNS. As DNA, the CDR3 is TGTGCCAGCAGTGAAGCCGACCGGGGGGGAAAACTGTTTTTT. This sequence encodes CASSEADRGGKLFF.

The chain links TRBV10-3 to TRBJ2-1, with 9 bases aligning to TRBD1. Germline CDR1 is ENHRY and CDR2 is SYGVKD. The ends lost 6 bases at V and 2 bases at J; junction bases unmatched: 5. The CDR3 contains 15 residues. CDR3 in DNA: TGTGCCATCAGGGGACAGGGCAACCCCTACAATGAGCAGTTCTTC. Translated, it gives CAIRGQGNPYNEQFF.

This chain joins TRBV7-9 and TRBJ1-2; D is ambiguous. This CDR3 has 14 residues. Deletions cut 5 bases from V and 8 bases from J, with 18 bases between. Germline-derived CDR1 and CDR2 are SEHNR and FQNEAQ (reference sequence). This chain's CDR3 is CASSPREALWGYTF. The CDR3 nucleotides read TGTGCCAGCAGCCCCCGGGAGGCCCTTTGGGGCTACACCTTC.

Turning to this clone: A much bigger clone sits one base away, suggesting this may be a read error. Other DNA sequences of this sample code for an identical CDR3. The DNA of the CDR3 is TGTGCCAGCAGTCCTCGTAGTAGCGGAGGCGGAAGCTCCTACAATGAGCAGTTCTTC. Translated: CASSPRSSGGGSSYNEQFF. This rearrangement joins TRBV6-6 to TRBJ2-1, with a weak D call TRBD2 (6 bases). Germline V gene sequence: CDR1 MNHNY, CDR2 SVGAGI (reference sequence). This CDR3 contains 19 residues. V was clipped by 5 bases and J by 0 bases, with 23 bases between them.

The chain recombines TRBV7-9 with TRBJ2-6; TRBD2 agrees at 10 bases. This CDR3 has 17 residues. Germline-derived CDR1 and CDR2 are SEHNR and FQNEAQ (reference sequence). J gave up 1 base and V 1 base, and 1 base lay outside the gene matches. CDR3 region: CASSLGLAGSGANVLTF. As DNA, the CDR3 is TGTGCCAGCAGCTTAGGACTAGCGGGTTCTGGGGCCAACGTCCTGACTTTC.